The clone carrying this T cell receptor beta chain has a handful of counts. The data belong to a study of identical twins. Germline CDR1 is SGHRS and CDR2 is YFSETQ. V shed 6 bases and J 1 base; nucleotides not matched to a gene: 4. The CDR3 covers 15 residues. TCRdb independently ran MiXCR on the 5' RACE reads; one entry per CDR3 protein. The sample includes about 490,000 distinct CDR3 sequences, 13% to 15% of them seen just once. In addition, the sample was reused for a study of yellow fever vaccine responses in identical twins.

The sequenced material came from CD4+ T cells sorted from blood. This receptor was identified in a woman under 30 in good health. J is TRBJ2-3 and V is TRBV5-1; 11 bases align to TRBD1. CDR3 protein: CASKKDRGRTDTQYF. CDR3 coding DNA: TGCGCCAGCAAAAAGGACAGGGGGCGCACAGATACGCAGTATTTT.